This TCR beta chain emerged from a study of blood T cell repertoires in COVID-19. Study context: Specimens from acute and convalescent COVID-19 originated in the United States, Italy and Spain. PBMCs, B-cell-depleted T cells, or T cells provided the cDNA or gDNA that made up the material.

Per the study methods: Cell counts per sample came from amplifying reference gene primers. Produced via immunoSEQ multiplex PCR; TCRdb's table is partial and in-frame only. The V and J calls and the clone size are those of that table, but D and trimming were determined from the DNA. There are fewer than 25,000 clones in the sample; around 88% occur only once, and roughly a sixth lies in the top ten. V lost 4 bases to trimming and J lost 2 bases, with 11 bases between them. This CDR3 region has 14 residues. The V gene's germline CDR1 is LNHDA and CDR2 SQIVND (reference sequence). The chain employs TRBV19 and TRBJ1-1; no clear D. Sequencing was done on a sample of peripheral blood. The TCR sequence derives from a human donor with acute or convalescent COVID-19. The donor label of this sample is uncertain. The CDR3: CASSREAVNTEAFF. The CDR3 DNA follows: TGTGCCAGTAGTAGAGAGGCAGTCAACACTGAAGCTTTCTTT.